This T cell receptor (beta chain) appears in the sequencing data of a study of blood T cell repertoires in COVID-19. Overall study context: Samples taken during acute and convalescent COVID-19 were collected in the United States, Italy and Spain.

Germline loops: CDR1 SNHLY, CDR2 FYNNEI. The CDR3 is 16 residues long. J was trimmed by 2 bases and V by 4 bases; bases with no gene match: 6. This table comes from immunoSEQ multiplex PCR, and its TCRdb copy is limited to in-frame clones, with some not included. The sample has about 250,000 clones; about 88% are singletons. Source material: peripheral blood. V is TRBV2 and J is TRBJ2-5; 11 positions match TRBD2. This TCR was recovered from a woman in her thirties or forties who had recovered from COVID-19. The CDR3 nucleotides read TGTGCCAGCAGTGCAAGAATAGCGGGGGGGCAAGAGACCCAGTACTTC. It specifies CASSARIAGGQETQYF.